The 27 T cell receptor beta chains below all came from one sample that was sequenced in a study of blood T cell repertoires in COVID-19 (dated by TCRdb to 2020 to 2021). Library preparation was by the immunoSEQ multiplex PCR assay. What TCRdb holds here is the immuneACCESS table cut down to in-frame rearrangements. Part of the clones is not present; checked against another copy, under half of the missing clones reflect an unresolved V gene, and the others are unexplained. The table for this sample lists over 400,000 clones; roughly 88% of them were counted only once. More than 3% of the sample belongs to the ten largest clones. The specimen was peripheral blood. These receptors all stem from a human donor in a cohort sampled during active COVID-19.

This clone was found a few times. V and J are TRBV3-1 (or the pseudogene TRBV3-2) and TRBJ2-5; tentatively, D is TRBD2 (6 bases). CDR1 and CDR2 from the germline V gene are LGHDT and YNNKEL (reference sequence). There are 15 residues in the CDR3. The ends were cut back, 4 bases at V and 1 base at J, with 13 bases in the middle. The CDR3 sequence: CASSLRTGGQETQYF. In nucleotides, the CDR3 is TGTGCCAGCAGCCTGCGGACCGGGGGCCAAGAGACCCAGTACTTC.

The rearrangement joins TRBV30 to TRBJ1-5, with a tentative D call TRBD1 (6 bases). This CDR3 spans 14 amino acids. Trimming removed 0 bases at V and 0 bases at J, with 6 bases between. The germline CDR1 and CDR2 sequences are GTSNPN and SVGIG (reference sequence). CDR3 in amino acids: CAWSVQGSNQPQHF. The CDR3 bases are TGTGCCTGGAGTGTACAGGGTAGCAATCAGCCCCAGCATTTT.

This clone has a single count. This chain's CDR3 is CASSLWLADQNNEQFF. In DNA, the CDR3 is TGTGCCAGCAGCCTGTGGCTAGCGGATCAAAACAATGAGCAGTTCTTC. The chain couples TRBV3-1 (or the pseudogene TRBV3-2) to TRBJ2-1; 7 nucleotides line up with TRBD2. Trimming took 4 bases from V and 5 from J; bases not matched to a gene: 11. Germline lookup yields CDR1 LGHDT and CDR2 YNNKEL (reference sequence). The CDR3 is 16 residues long.

The chain links TRBV30 to TRBJ1-5, with 8 bases aligning to TRBD1. Germline V gene data show CDR1 as GTSNPN and CDR2 as SVGIG (reference sequence). The CDR3 totals 13 residues. V lost 5 bases and J lost 5; bases outside the gene matches: 5. CDR3 DNA sequence: TGTGCCTGGGGACAGGGTAGAGATCAGCCCCAGCATTTT. The encoded protein is CAWGQGRDQPQHF.

V and J are TRBV2 and TRBJ2-5; maybe TRBD1 (5 bases). The germline V gene has CDR1 SNHLY and CDR2 FYNNEI. V lost 6 bases, J lost 2 bases, and 10 bases lay in between. CDR3 size: 13 residues. CDR3 DNA sequence: TGTGCCAGCAGGGTGACAGAACAAGAGACCCAGTACTTC. Translation: CASRVTEQETQYF.

The CDR3 protein is CASSEGDVGPQYF. The CDR3 region has the DNA TGTGCCAGCAGTGAAGGAGATGTGGGGCCGCAGTATTTT. The chain recombines TRBV6-4 with TRBJ2-3; D is possibly TRBD1 (5 bases). This CDR3 region has 13 residues. Trimming pared 3 bases from V and 10 bases from J, leaving 14 bases between. Per germline, CDR1 MRHNA and CDR2 SNTAGT.

V and J are TRBV29-1 and TRBJ1-5; D not resolved. The CDR3 loop spans 13 amino acids. Germline assignment: CDR1 SQVTM and CDR2 ANQGSEA. Trimming stripped 4 bases from V and 6 bases from J, with 13 bases between. The CDR3 is CSVVDQPGQPQHF. For the CDR3, the DNA is TGCAGCGTTGTGGATCAGCCAGGTCAGCCCCAGCATTTT.

This chain links TRBV18 with TRBJ1-1; D gene uncertain. The CDR3 length is 15 residues. Germline V gene data show CDR1 as KGHSH and CDR2 as LQKENI. Trimming shortened V by 3 bases and J by 1 base, and 12 bases separated the two germline ends. DNA for the CDR3: TGTGCCAGCTCACCGTTTGGGCCCAAGAACACTGAAGCTTTCTTT. This gives the protein CASSPFGPKNTEAFF.

In its sample, this clone was seen a few times. In this CDR3 the conserved last residue, phenylalanine or tryptophan, is missing, so a read error is likely. The chain carries TRBV6-1 and TRBJ1-1, with D unresolved. V lost 3 bases and J 2 bases, leaving 10 bases between the germline ends. Germline loops: CDR1 MNHNS, CDR2 SASEGT. The length of the CDR3 is 14 residues. The CDR3 region is CASSETTENTEAFL. CDR3 coding DNA: TGTGCCAGCAGTGAGACCACAGAAAACACTGAAGCTTTCTTG.

This clone was recorded once. The chain employs TRBV6-2 or TRBV6-3 and TRBJ1-5; perhaps TRBD1 as D (5 bases). The CDR3 runs 16 residues. Trimming removed 2 bases at V and 0 bases at J, with 11 bases between. Germline CDR1 and CDR2: MNHEY and SVGEGT. CDR3 amino acids: CASSYVGVYSNQPQHF. The CDR3 nucleotides are TGTGCCAGCAGTTACGTAGGGGTCTATAGCAATCAGCCCCAGCATTTT.

The rearrangement uses TRBV12-5 and TRBJ2-1, with 8 nucleotides matching TRBD2. The CDR3 runs 19 residues. Germline V gene lookup returns CDR1 LGHNT and CDR2 FRNRAP. V was pared by 7 bases and J by 0 bases, with 17 bases of the junction left unmatched. In DNA form, the CDR3 reads TGTGCTAGTGTTCCCATCCGGGGGACGGGAGGGGCCTCCTACAATGAGCAGTTCTTC. Translation gives CASVPIRGTGGASYNEQFF.

The table lists this clone with a few counts. V usage is TRBV4-2 and J usage is TRBJ2-7; no clear D gene. CDR3 length: 14 residues. CDR1 is LGHNA, CDR2 YNFKEQ, per germline. Trimming removed 1 base at V and 3 bases at J, with 10 bases between. DNA of the CDR3: TGTGCCAGCAGCCAAGCGGTCGGCGGCTACGAGCAGTACTTC. Translating gives CASSQAVGGYEQYF.

V and J are TRBV28 and TRBJ1-2; D is unclear. With 4 bases removed from V and 0 bases from J, the gap between germline ends came to 12 bases. In germline, CDR1 is MDHEN, CDR2 SYDVKM. This CDR3 has 15 residues. CDR3 sequence reads: CASSWGSGSNYGYTF. DNA for the CDR3: TGTGCCAGCAGTTGGGGTTCGGGATCTAACTATGGCTACACCTTC.

This chain uses TRBV21-1 with TRBJ1-5. TRBV21-1 has pseudogene status. The CDR3 runs 11 residues. DNA of the CDR3: TGTGCCAGCAGCTCTAATCAGCCCCAGCATTTT. Translating it yields CASSSNQPQHF.

This chain links TRBV5-1 with TRBJ1-2; 8 bases are shared with TRBD1. V gave up 4 bases and J gave up 5 bases; unmatched junction bases: 7. This CDR3 is 14 amino acids long. Germline CDR1 is SGHRS and CDR2 is YFSETQ. The CDR3 region has the DNA TGCGCCAGCAGCGACGGACAGGGCCTGTATGGCTACACCTTC. This codes for CASSDGQGLYGYTF.

The chain uses TRBV27 and TRBJ2-7; TRBD2 agrees at 9 bases. This CDR3 region has 16 residues. V was clipped by 7 bases and J by 5 bases; unmatched bases: 15. Germline CDR1 reads MNHEY; CDR2 reads SMNVEV (reference sequence). The CDR3 nucleotides are TGTGCCAGCACCCCTGGGTCTGCGGGAGGGCGCCACGAGCAGTACTTC. This translates into CASTPGSAGGRHEQYF.

The chain combines TRBV4-1 with TRBJ2-5; 8 nucleotides agree with TRBD2. Per the germline V gene, CDR1 is MGHRA and CDR2 is YSYEKL. The ends lost 0 bases at V and 1 base at J; junction bases unmatched: 7. The CDR3 has 17 residues. CDR3 protein: CASSQDPGGRIQETQYF. In nucleotides, the CDR3 is TGCGCCAGCAGCCAAGATCCCGGCGGGAGGATCCAAGAGACCCAGTACTTC.

The gene calls are TRBV7-2 and TRBJ1-1; D is ambiguous. Germline CDR1 and CDR2: SGHTA and FQGNSA. V was cut by 4 bases and J by 4 bases, with 10 bases left in between. CDR3 length: 13 residues. The chain's CDR3 is CASSSTMGTEAFF. CDR3 nucleotide sequence: TGTGCCAGCAGCTCGACTATGGGCACTGAAGCTTTCTTT. The full variable domain, in which reference TRBV7-2 and TRBJ1-1 provide the parts outside the CDR3, is GAGVSQSPSNKVTEKGKDVELRCDPISGHTALYWYRQSLGQGLEFLIYFQGNSAPDKSGLPSDRFSAERTGGSVSTLTIQRTQQEDSAVYLCASSSTMGTEAFFGQGTRLTVV.

To note about this clone: Other DNA sequences of this sample code for an identical CDR3. The chain has TRBV18 and TRBJ1-2; TRBD1 aligns across 7 bases. Germline V gives CDR1 KGHSH, CDR2 LQKENI. The V and J ends lost 2 bases and 1 base, in that order; junction bases with no gene match: 1. This CDR3 has 14 amino acids. DNA of the CDR3: TGTGCCAGCTCACCAGGACAGGATAACTATGGCTACACCTTC. Translating it yields CASSPGQDNYGYTF.

The chain employs TRBV7-3 and TRBJ2-1; 7 nucleotides agree with TRBD2. The CDR3 covers 16 residues. Looked up from germline, CDR1 is SGHTA and CDR2 is FQGTGA. V shed 5 bases and J 4 bases; nucleotides not matched to a gene: 11. CDR3 residues: CASSPREGQPYNEQFF. The CDR3 DNA reads TGTGCCAGCAGCCCCAGGGAGGGCCAGCCTTACAATGAGCAGTTCTTC.

V gene TRBV7-2 combines with J gene TRBJ1-1; TRBD1 matches at 7 bases. Germline trimming cut 3 bases from V and 1 base from J; bases unmatched to any gene: 5. CDR1 is SGHTA, CDR2 FQGNSA, per germline. CDR3 size: 15 residues. CDR3 coding DNA: TGTGCCAGCAGCTTTCTGGACAGGCAGAACACTGAAGCTTTCTTT. This encodes CASSFLDRQNTEAFF.

This rearrangement joins TRBV30 to TRBJ1-6; possible D gene TRBD1, 5 bases. The CDR3 is made up of 15 amino acids. The V and J ends lost 7 bases and 5 bases respectively, with 18 bases between them. Germline CDR1 is GTSNPN and CDR2 is SVGIG (reference sequence). The CDR3 region is CAFWGVLVDNSPLHF. The DNA for the CDR3 is TGTGCCTTCTGGGGCGTCCTCGTTGATAATTCACCCCTCCACTTT.

The chain links TRBV6-5 to TRBJ2-1; TRBD2 aligns across 13 bases. The CDR3 length is 15 residues. Germline V gene lookup returns CDR1 MNHEY and CDR2 SVGAGI. V trimming: 2 bases; J trimming: 13 bases; junction bases outside the gene matches: 8. The chain's CDR3 is CASSYRTSGRALQFF. The CDR3 coding sequence is TGTGCCAGCAGTTACAGAACTAGCGGGAGGGCCCTCCAGTTCTTC.

To note about this clone: The same CDR3 can be traced to other DNA sequences in this sample. The CDR3: CSVAGSGANVLTF. CDR3 nucleotide sequence: TGCAGCGTTGCGGGCTCTGGGGCCAACGTCCTGACTTTC. V gene TRBV29-1 combines with J gene TRBJ2-6; D is unclear. The germline CDR1 and CDR2 sequences are SQVTM and ANQGSEA. The CDR3 runs to 13 residues. The ends were cut back, 4 bases at V and 0 bases at J, with 4 bases in the middle.

V usage is TRBV5-1 and J usage is TRBJ1-3; TRBD1 might be the D (5 bases). Per germline, CDR1 SGHRS and CDR2 YFSETQ. The V end was cut by 4 bases, the J end by 7 bases, with 15 bases between. The CDR3 loop spans 14 amino acids. The CDR3 region is CASSPFLGGNTIYF. The CDR3 nucleotides are TGCGCCAGCAGCCCCTTTCTGGGGGGGAACACCATATATTTT.

This chain uses TRBV6-5 with TRBJ1-1; no reliable D call. V was trimmed by 0 bases and J by 1 base, leaving 9 bases between them. The V gene's germline CDR1 is MNHEY and CDR2 SVGAGI. There are 15 residues in the CDR3. The CDR3 sequence: CASSYSRRENTEAFF. The CDR3 DNA is TGTGCCAGCAGTTACTCGAGGCGAGAGAACACTGAAGCTTTCTTT.

V is TRBV5-1 and J is TRBJ2-1; 11 bases map to TRBD2. The V gene's germline CDR1 is SGHRS and CDR2 YFSETQ. This CDR3 region has 19 residues. With 4 bases clipped from V and 5 bases from J, the junction kept 17 bases outside the gene matches. The CDR3 sequence: CASSRGRGLAGSHNNEQFF. As DNA, the CDR3 is TGCGCCAGCAGCCGGGGGCGTGGACTAGCGGGTTCTCATAACAATGAGCAGTTCTTC.